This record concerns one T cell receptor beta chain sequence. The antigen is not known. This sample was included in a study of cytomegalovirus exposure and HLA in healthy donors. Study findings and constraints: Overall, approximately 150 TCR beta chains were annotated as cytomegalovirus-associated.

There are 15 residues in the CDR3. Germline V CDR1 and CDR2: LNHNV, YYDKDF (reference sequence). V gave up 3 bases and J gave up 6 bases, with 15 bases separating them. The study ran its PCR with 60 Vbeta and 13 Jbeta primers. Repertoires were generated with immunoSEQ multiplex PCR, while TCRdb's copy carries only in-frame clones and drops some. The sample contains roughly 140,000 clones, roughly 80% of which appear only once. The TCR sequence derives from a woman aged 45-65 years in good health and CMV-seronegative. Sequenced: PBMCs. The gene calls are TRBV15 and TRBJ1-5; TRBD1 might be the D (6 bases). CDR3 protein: CATSSDLTGTQPQHF. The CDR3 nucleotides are TGTGCCACCAGCAGTGACTTAACAGGGACTCAGCCCCAGCATTTT.